The next 32 T cell receptor beta chains were all read from a single sample in a study of cytomegalovirus exposure and HLA in healthy donors. The PCR employed 60 Vbeta primers together with 13 Jbeta primers. Using immunoSEQ multiplex PCR, the repertoire was profiled, and TCRdb retains in-frame clones only, with some absent. This sample yields about 190,000 clones, of which approximately 86% are seen a single time; 1.5% to 2% belongs to the top ten. The specimen was PBMCs. These receptors all come from a young woman in good health and CMV-seronegative.

The chain is built from TRBV15 and TRBJ2-7, with D maybe TRBD1 (5 bases). Germline CDR1 and CDR2: LNHNV and YYDKDF (reference sequence). The CDR3 is made up of 16 amino acids. V was shortened by 5 bases and J by 4 bases, with 21 bases between the two germline ends. CDR3 bases: TGTGCCACCAGCTCCCGTGAAGGGGTGTCTCGTTACGAGCAGTACTTC. It specifies CATSSREGVSRYEQYF.

J is TRBJ1-4 and V is TRBV9; 9 bases match TRBD1. Germline V gives CDR1 SGDLS, CDR2 YYNGEE. The CDR3 runs to 15 residues. The junction had 7 bases not matched to a gene; V was cut back by 3 bases and J by 7 bases. The CDR3 protein is CASSATGGWGEKLFF. The DNA of the CDR3 is TGTGCCAGCAGCGCGACAGGGGGTTGGGGTGAAAAACTGTTTTTT. The whole variable domain, remainder taken from reference TRBV9 and TRBJ1-4, is DSGVTQTPKHLITATGQRVTLRCSPRSGDLSVYWYQQSLDQGLQFLIQYYNGEERAKGNILERFSAQQFPDLHSELNLSSLELGDSALYFCASSATGGWGEKLFFGSGTQLSVL.

The rearrangement uses TRBV6-1 and TRBJ1-4; possible D gene TRBD1, 5 bases. Between the trimmed V and J ends, which lost 5 bases and 6 bases, there was a span of 16 bases. This CDR3 is 15 amino acids long. Germline V CDR1 and CDR2: MNHNS, SASEGT. The CDR3 DNA reads TGTGCCAGCAGTACGCGGGGGGAAGGGGATGAAAAACTGTTTTTT. Encoded protein: CASSTRGEGDEKLFF.

The rearrangement joins TRBV6-1 to TRBJ2-7; D may be TRBD1 (5 bases). CDR1 and CDR2 (germline): MNHNS, SASEGT. The V end was cut by 3 bases, the J end by 4 bases, with 16 bases between. This CDR3 is built from 15 residues. CDR3 residues: CASSDPRVKGYEQYF. In nucleotides, the CDR3 is TGTGCCAGCAGTGACCCCAGGGTAAAAGGGTACGAGCAGTACTTC.

The chain is built from TRBV6-6 and TRBJ1-3; D perhaps matches TRBD1 (6 bases). This CDR3 spans 14 amino acids. Germline lookup yields CDR1 MNHNY and CDR2 SVGAGI (reference sequence). V lost 6 bases and J lost 4, with 13 bases in between. CDR3 bases: TGTGCCAGCAGCTCACAGGGTACGGGAAACACCATATATTTT. It translates to CASSSQGTGNTIYF.

This chain connects TRBV5-4 to TRBJ2-3; D is uncertain. This CDR3 is built from 16 residues. Germline lookup yields CDR1 SGHNT and CDR2 YYREEE (reference sequence). The V gene lost 6 bases and the J gene lost 2 bases, with 19 bases spanning the gap. The CDR3 spells CASTRVMSLDTDTQYF. The CDR3 DNA follows: TGTGCCAGCACCCGGGTCATGTCCCTTGACACAGATACGCAGTATTTT.

The V call is TRBV2, the J call TRBJ1-5; D possibly corresponds to TRBD1 (6 bases). This CDR3 is built from 15 residues. CDR1 SNHLY and CDR2 FYNNEI come from the germline V gene. The V end lost 6 bases, the J end lost 4 bases, and 16 bases lay between the germline ends. The CDR3 bases are TGTGCCAGCAGGACCGAGGGGGGGGTTAATCAGCCCCAGCATTTT. Protein: CASRTEGGVNQPQHF.

The V and J genes are TRBV4-1 and TRBJ2-1; 10 bases are shared with TRBD2. The V gene's germline CDR1 is MGHRA and CDR2 YSYEKL. J gave up 4 bases and V 3 bases, and 6 bases lay outside the gene matches. This CDR3 spans 16 amino acids. In nucleotides, the CDR3 is TGCGCCAGCAGCCACATTAGCGGGGGGCTTTACAATGAGCAGTTCTTC. It codes for CASSHISGGLYNEQFF.

The chain has TRBV6-6 and TRBJ2-7; 8 bases line up with TRBD2. This CDR3 contains 14 residues. Looked up from germline, CDR1 is MNHNY and CDR2 is SVGAGI (reference sequence). Trimming removed 5 bases from V and 4 bases from J; junction bases left unmatched: 7. The CDR3 DNA is TGTGCCAGCAGTCCCGGGACTAGGAGGTACGAGCAGTACTTC. Encoded protein: CASSPGTRRYEQYF.

The J gene is TRBJ2-1, the V gene TRBV2; TRBD2 matches at 9 bases. This CDR3 contains 17 residues. Trimming took 8 bases from V and 8 from J; bases not matched to a gene: 19. Germline CDR1 SNHLY, CDR2 FYNNEI. CDR3 sequence (DNA): TGTGCCAGCGACGATATTCTACTAGCGGGTGCCTCTGATGAGCAGTTCTTC. It translates to CASDDILLAGASDEQFF.

This chain joins TRBV9 and TRBJ1-3; 8 positions agree with TRBD1. V shed 0 bases and J 0 bases; nucleotides not matched to a gene: 8. CDR3 length: 18 residues. The V gene's germline CDR1 is SGDLS and CDR2 YYNGEE. Written as DNA, the CDR3 is TGTGCCAGCAGCGTAGCTGCGGACAGGGCCATCTCTGGAAACACCATATATTTT. It encodes CASSVAADRAISGNTIYF.

V and J are TRBV10-1 and TRBJ2-7; 7 nucleotides agree with TRBD1. The CDR3 is 15 residues long. Germline assignment: CDR1 WNHNN and CDR2 SYGVQD (reference sequence). The V and J ends lost 6 bases and 6 bases, in that order; junction bases with no gene match: 14. CDR3 region: CASSPPYSQGVEQYF. As DNA, the CDR3 is TGCGCCAGCAGCCCCCCGTACTCCCAGGGGGTCGAGCAGTACTTC.

The rearrangement links TRBV11-2 to TRBJ1-1; D is perhaps TRBD1 (6 bases). This CDR3 has 14 amino acids. Germline CDR1 reads SGHAT; CDR2 reads FQNNGV. V was clipped by 5 bases and J by 0 bases, with 10 bases between them. The CDR3 loop reads CASSPDRMNTEAFF. CDR3 in DNA: TGTGCCAGCAGCCCTGACAGGATGAACACTGAAGCTTTCTTT.

The chain carries TRBV2 and TRBJ1-2, with 8 bases fitting TRBD1. The V segment lost 7 bases and the J segment 2 bases; nucleotides outside the gene matches: 3. Germline V gene sequence: CDR1 SNHLY, CDR2 FYNNEI. The CDR3 runs to 13 residues. CDR3 sequence reads: CASKDRGNYGYTF. As DNA, the CDR3 is TGTGCCAGCAAAGACAGGGGAAACTATGGCTACACCTTC.

The chain is built from TRBV30 and TRBJ2-5; TRBD2 matches at 8 bases. With V trimmed by 0 bases and J by 7 bases, 7 bases remained unmatched. The CDR3 contains 14 residues. Germline V CDR1 and CDR2: GTSNPN, SVGIG (reference sequence). CDR3 bases: TGTGCCTGGAGTGTACAAGCGGGAGCGGTGACCCAGTACTTC. This gives the protein CAWSVQAGAVTQYF.

V and J are TRBV6-6 and TRBJ1-1; D perhaps matches TRBD1 (6 bases). The germline CDR1 and CDR2 sequences are MNHNY and SVGAGI (reference sequence). There are 15 residues in the CDR3. Trimming removed 4 bases from V and 6 bases from J, with 18 bases in between. In DNA, the CDR3 is TGTGCCAGCAGTTCCCCCCAGCGGGGGGCCGCTGAAGCTTTCTTT. It is translated as CASSSPQRGAAEAFF.

The chain employs TRBV6-5 and TRBJ1-5; TRBD1 is a possible D gene (5 bases). CDR3 length equals 13 residues. Per germline, CDR1 MNHEY and CDR2 SVGAGI. The V end lost 6 bases, the J end lost 10 bases, and 16 bases lay between the germline ends. CDR3 protein: CASRRRPQGPQHF. The CDR3 region has the DNA TGTGCCAGCAGAAGAAGGCCTCAGGGCCCCCAGCATTTT.

This sequence joins TRBV7-3 and TRBJ2-5; D might be TRBD1 (6 bases). The DNA matches TRBJ2-7 better at its end, which makes the J call doubtful. The CDR3 runs 15 residues. Germline loops: CDR1 SGHTA, CDR2 FQGTGA. Here the CDR3 reads CASSLSGTPSYEQYF. The DNA for the CDR3 is TGTGCCAGCAGCTTATCTGGGACACCGTCATACGAGCAGTACTTC.

V gene TRBV5-6 combines with J gene TRBJ1-1; D not certain. Trimming took 4 bases from V and 5 from J, leaving 15 bases between them. CDR3 size: 14 residues. Germline V gene lookup returns CDR1 SGHDT and CDR2 YYEEEE. The CDR3 region is CASSGRVGNTEAFF. The CDR3 DNA is TGTGCCAGCAGCGGGCGGGTAGGGAATACTGAAGCTTTCTTT.

The chain's CDR3 is CASSPTQGNTEAFF. CDR3 bases: TGCGCCAGCAGTCCGACGCAGGGGAACACTGAAGCTTTCTTT. The genes are TRBV4-1 and TRBJ1-1; possibly TRBD1 for D (5 bases). The germline V and J ends were trimmed by 6 bases and 1 base, with 12 bases remaining between them. This CDR3 region has 14 residues. From germline, CDR1 is MGHRA and CDR2 YSYEKL.

The CDR3 here is CASSQEERGDQETQYF. The CDR3, as DNA: TGTGCCAGCAGCCAAGAGGAGCGGGGGGACCAAGAGACCCAGTACTTC. This rearrangement joins TRBV4-2 to TRBJ2-5, with 9 bases identical to TRBD2. The trim removed 0 bases at V and 0 bases at J, leaving 2 bases unmatched. This CDR3 is built from 16 residues. Germline V gene lookup returns CDR1 LGHNA and CDR2 YNFKEQ.

The rearrangement joins TRBV4-1 to TRBJ1-3; D is unclear. Per the germline V gene, CDR1 is MGHRA and CDR2 is YSYEKL. Trimming pared 2 bases from V and 3 bases from J, leaving 17 bases between. This CDR3 contains 17 residues. CDR3 amino acids: CASSQRRAVRGGNTIYF. The CDR3 coding sequence is TGCGCCAGCAGCCAAAGACGTGCGGTCCGTGGTGGAAACACCATATATTTT.

The chain uses TRBV19 and TRBJ2-5; D is unclear. The CDR3 totals 14 residues. Germline-derived CDR1 and CDR2 are LNHDA and SQIVND (reference sequence). Trimming cost V 2 bases and J 4 bases, with 11 bases left between them. The DNA of the CDR3 is TGTGCCAGTAGTATAAGGAATAGCAGAGAGACCCAGTACTTC. Amino acids: CASSIRNSRETQYF.

The chain employs TRBV27 and TRBJ1-1; D not resolved. The CDR3 loop spans 13 amino acids. Germline assignment: CDR1 MNHEY and CDR2 SMNVEV (reference sequence). The V end lost 5 bases, the J end lost 1 base, and 8 bases lay between the germline ends. CDR3 bases: TGTGCCAGCAGTCTAACAGAGAACACTGAAGCTTTCTTT. This gives the protein CASSLTENTEAFF.

The gene calls are TRBV2 and TRBJ2-5; D possibly corresponds to TRBD1 (6 bases). V lost 5 bases to trimming and J lost 2 bases, with 12 bases between them. The CDR3 loop spans 14 amino acids. Germline CDR1 reads SNHLY; CDR2 reads FYNNEI. The CDR3 region is CASSIQGIQETQYF. The CDR3 region has the DNA TGTGCCAGCAGTATACAGGGAATACAAGAGACCCAGTACTTC. Full variable domain (remainder filled in from reference TRBV2 and TRBJ2-5): EPEVTQTPSHQVTQMGQEVILRCVPISNHLYFYWYRQILGQKVEFLVSFYNNEISEKSEIFDDQFSVERPDGSNFTLKIRSTKLEDSAMYFCASSIQGIQETQYFGPGTRLLVL.

This chain connects TRBV11-3 to TRBJ1-1; D gene unclear. The CDR3 is 11 amino acids. Germline V gives CDR1 SGHNT, CDR2 YENEEA. V lost 1 base and J 11 bases, leaving 8 bases between the germline ends. CDR3 residues: CASSLGSVAFF. CDR3 nucleotides: TGTGCCAGCAGCTTAGGGAGCGTGGCTTTCTTT.

The V gene is TRBV23-1, the J gene TRBJ2-3; TRBD2 aligns across 10 bases. TRBV23-1 is recorded as an ORF, its role being uncertain. There are 17 residues in the CDR3. V was pared by 6 bases and J by 3 bases, with 12 bases of the junction left unmatched. Written as DNA, the CDR3 is TGCGCCAGCAGGACTGTAGCGGGAGGCTCTTGGACAGATACGCAGTATTTT. It translates to CASRTVAGGSWTDTQYF.

The gene calls are TRBV19 and TRBJ1-5, with D hard to call. V dropped 1 base and J dropped 6 bases, with 10 bases sitting between them. The CDR3 is made up of 14 amino acids. The germline CDR1 and CDR2 sequences are LNHDA and SQIVND (reference sequence). CDR3 in amino acids: CASSIAPGTQPQHF. The CDR3 DNA sequence: TGTGCCAGTAGTATAGCGCCAGGTACTCAGCCCCAGCATTTT.

This clone was seen once. This rearrangement joins TRBV28 to TRBJ2-3, with TRBD2 matching 8 bases. The V and J ends lost 6 bases and 10 bases, in that order; junction bases with no gene match: 12. The germline V gene encodes CDR1 MDHEN and CDR2 SYDVKM. The CDR3 extends over 14 amino acids. Here the CDR3 reads CASSPGGALPAQYF. Written as DNA, the CDR3 is TGTGCCAGCAGCCCCGGGGGGGCTCTCCCAGCGCAGTATTTT.

Concerning this clone: The junction departs from the called germline gene at one end, perhaps through a read error. This CDR3 is also generated by other DNA sequences in the sample. J is TRBJ1-2 and V is TRBV13; D is perhaps TRBD1 (6 bases). Germline V CDR1 and CDR2: PRHDT, FYEKMQ (reference sequence). The CDR3 is made up of 16 amino acids. In DNA, the CDR3 is TGTGCCAGCAGCCTAGGAAGGGGCAGGGGTAACTATGGCTACACCTTC. It yields the protein CASSLGRGRGNYGYTF.

This rearrangement joins TRBV10-3 to TRBJ2-1; TRBD2 matches at 10 bases. The CDR3 loop spans 18 amino acids. Looked up from germline, CDR1 is ENHRY and CDR2 is SYGVKD. The trim removed 1 base at V and 1 base at J, leaving 7 bases unmatched. The CDR3 loop is CAISEFEASGSSYNEQFF. CDR3 in DNA: TGTGCCATCAGTGAGTTCGAGGCTAGCGGGAGTTCCTACAATGAGCAGTTCTTC.

V and J are TRBV6-4 and TRBJ1-4; 9 positions match TRBD1. Germline V gene lookup returns CDR1 MRHNA and CDR2 SNTAGT. This CDR3 has 14 amino acids. V lost 5 bases and J lost 7; bases outside the gene matches: 5. The CDR3 here is CASSPGQGSEKLFF. Written as DNA, the CDR3 is TGTGCCAGCAGTCCGGGACAGGGTTCTGAAAAACTGTTTTTT.